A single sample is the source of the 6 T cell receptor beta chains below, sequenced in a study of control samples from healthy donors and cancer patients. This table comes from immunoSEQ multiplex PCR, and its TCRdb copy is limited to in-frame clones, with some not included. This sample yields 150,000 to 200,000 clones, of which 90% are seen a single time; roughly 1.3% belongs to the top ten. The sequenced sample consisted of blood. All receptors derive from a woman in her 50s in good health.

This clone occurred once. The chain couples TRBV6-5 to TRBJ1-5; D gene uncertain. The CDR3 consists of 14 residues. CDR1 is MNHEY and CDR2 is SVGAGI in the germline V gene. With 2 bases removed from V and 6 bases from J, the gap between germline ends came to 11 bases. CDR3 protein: CASSYDSVAQPQHF. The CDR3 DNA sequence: TGTGCCAGCAGTTACGATTCGGTTGCTCAGCCCCAGCATTTT.

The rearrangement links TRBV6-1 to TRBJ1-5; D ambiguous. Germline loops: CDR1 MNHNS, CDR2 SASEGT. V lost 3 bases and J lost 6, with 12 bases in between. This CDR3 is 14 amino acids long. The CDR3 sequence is CASSDRSAGQPQHF. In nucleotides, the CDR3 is TGTGCCAGCAGTGACCGGTCAGCCGGTCAGCCCCAGCATTTT.

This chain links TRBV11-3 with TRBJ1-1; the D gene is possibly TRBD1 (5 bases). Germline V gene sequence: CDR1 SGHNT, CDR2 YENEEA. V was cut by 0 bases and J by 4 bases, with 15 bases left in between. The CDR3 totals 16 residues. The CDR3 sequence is CASSLDSGERGTEAFF. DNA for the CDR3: TGTGCCAGCAGCTTAGATTCGGGGGAAAGAGGCACTGAAGCTTTCTTT. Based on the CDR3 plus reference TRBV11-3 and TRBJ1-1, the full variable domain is EAGVVQSPRYKIIEKKQPVAFWCNPISGHNTLYWYLQNLGQGPELLIRYENEEAVDDSQLPKDRFSAERLKGVDSTLKIQPAELGDSAVYLCASSLDSGERGTEAFFGQGTRLTVV.

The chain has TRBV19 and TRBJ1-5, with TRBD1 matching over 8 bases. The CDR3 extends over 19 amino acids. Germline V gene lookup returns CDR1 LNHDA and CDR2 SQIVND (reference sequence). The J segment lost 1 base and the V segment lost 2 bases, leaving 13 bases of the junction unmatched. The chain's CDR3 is CASSIFSVQGAFSNQPQHF. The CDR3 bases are TGTGCCAGTAGTATATTTTCGGTGCAGGGGGCCTTCAGCAATCAGCCCCAGCATTTT.

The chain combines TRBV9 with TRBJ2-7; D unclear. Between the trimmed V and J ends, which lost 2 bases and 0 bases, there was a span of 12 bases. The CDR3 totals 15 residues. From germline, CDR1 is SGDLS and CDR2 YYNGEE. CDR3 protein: CASSVGSRASYEQYF. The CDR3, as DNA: TGTGCCAGCAGCGTGGGGTCGAGAGCCTCCTACGAGCAGTACTTC.

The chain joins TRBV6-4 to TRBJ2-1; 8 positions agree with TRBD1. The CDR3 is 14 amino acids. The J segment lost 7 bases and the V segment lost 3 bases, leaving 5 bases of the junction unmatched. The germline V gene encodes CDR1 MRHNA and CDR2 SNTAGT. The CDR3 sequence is CASSEQGGTNEQFF. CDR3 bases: TGTGCCAGCAGTGAACAGGGGGGTACTAATGAGCAGTTCTTC.